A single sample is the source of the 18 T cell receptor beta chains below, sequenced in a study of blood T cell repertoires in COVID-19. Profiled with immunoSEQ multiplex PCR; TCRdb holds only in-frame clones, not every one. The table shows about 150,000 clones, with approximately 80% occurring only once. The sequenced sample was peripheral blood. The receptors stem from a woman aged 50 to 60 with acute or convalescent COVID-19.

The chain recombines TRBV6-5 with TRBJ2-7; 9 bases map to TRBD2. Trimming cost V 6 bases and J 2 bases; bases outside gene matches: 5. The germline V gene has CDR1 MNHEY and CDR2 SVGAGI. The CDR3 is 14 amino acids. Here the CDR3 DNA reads TGTGCCAGCAGCTCGCGGGGGGGACCCTACGAGCAGTACTTC. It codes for CASSSRGGPYEQYF.

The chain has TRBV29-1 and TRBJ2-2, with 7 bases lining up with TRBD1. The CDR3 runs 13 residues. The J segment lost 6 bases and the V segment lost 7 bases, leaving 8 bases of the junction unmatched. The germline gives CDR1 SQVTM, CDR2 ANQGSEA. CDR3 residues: CSGGGSGPGELFF. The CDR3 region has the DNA TGCAGCGGAGGGGGCTCTGGCCCCGGGGAGCTGTTTTTT.

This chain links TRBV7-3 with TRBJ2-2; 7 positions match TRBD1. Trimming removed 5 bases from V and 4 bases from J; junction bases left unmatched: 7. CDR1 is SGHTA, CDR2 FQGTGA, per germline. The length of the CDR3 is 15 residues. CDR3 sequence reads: CASSPQTGSTGELFF. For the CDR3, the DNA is TGTGCCAGCAGCCCACAGACAGGGTCCACCGGGGAGCTGTTTTTT.

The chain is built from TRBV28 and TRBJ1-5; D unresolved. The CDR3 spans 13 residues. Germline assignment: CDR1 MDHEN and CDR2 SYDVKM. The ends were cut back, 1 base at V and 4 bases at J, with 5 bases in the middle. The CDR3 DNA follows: TGTGCCAGCAGTTTATCGGTTAATCAGCCCCAGCATTTT. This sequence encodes CASSLSVNQPQHF.

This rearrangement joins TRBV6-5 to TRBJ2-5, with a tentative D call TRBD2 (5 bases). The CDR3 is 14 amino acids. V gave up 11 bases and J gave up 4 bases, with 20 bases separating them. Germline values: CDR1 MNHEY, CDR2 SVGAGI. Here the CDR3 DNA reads TGTGCCGCATCAGTAGATCTAGCTGCAGAGACCCAGTACTTC. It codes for CAASVDLAAETQYF.

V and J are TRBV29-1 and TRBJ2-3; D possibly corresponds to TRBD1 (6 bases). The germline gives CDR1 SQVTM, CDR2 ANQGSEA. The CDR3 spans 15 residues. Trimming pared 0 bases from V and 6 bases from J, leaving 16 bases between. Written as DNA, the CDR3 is TGCAGCGTTGAAGAGGACAGCCGCCTAGGGGATACGCAGTATTTT. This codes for CSVEEDSRLGDTQYF.

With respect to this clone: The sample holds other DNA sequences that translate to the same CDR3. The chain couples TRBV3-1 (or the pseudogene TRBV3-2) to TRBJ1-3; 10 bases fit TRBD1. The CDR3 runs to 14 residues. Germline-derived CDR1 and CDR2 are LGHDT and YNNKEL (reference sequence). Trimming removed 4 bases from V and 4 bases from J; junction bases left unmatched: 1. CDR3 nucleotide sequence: TGTGCCAGCAGCCGACAGGGGGCAGGAAACACCATATATTTT. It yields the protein CASSRQGAGNTIYF.

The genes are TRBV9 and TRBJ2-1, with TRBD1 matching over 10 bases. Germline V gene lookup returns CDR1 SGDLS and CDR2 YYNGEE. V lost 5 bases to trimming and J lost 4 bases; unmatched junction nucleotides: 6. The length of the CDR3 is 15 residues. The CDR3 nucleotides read TGTGCCAGCAGTTCTAGGACAGGGGGGTACAATGAGCAGTTCTTC. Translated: CASSSRTGGYNEQFF.

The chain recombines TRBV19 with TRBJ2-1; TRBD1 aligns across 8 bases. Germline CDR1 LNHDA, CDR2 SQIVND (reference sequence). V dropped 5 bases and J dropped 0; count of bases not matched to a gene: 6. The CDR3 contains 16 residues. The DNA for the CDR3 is TGTGCCAGTAGTCCAGGGACAGGCGTCTCCTACAATGAGCAGTTCTTC. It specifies CASSPGTGVSYNEQFF. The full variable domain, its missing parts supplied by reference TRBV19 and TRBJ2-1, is DGGITQSPKYLFRKEGQNVTLSCEQNLNHDAMYWYRQDPGQGLRLIYYSQIVNDFQKGDIAEGYSVSREKKESFPLTVTSAQKNPTAFYLCASSPGTGVSYNEQFFGPGTRLTVL.

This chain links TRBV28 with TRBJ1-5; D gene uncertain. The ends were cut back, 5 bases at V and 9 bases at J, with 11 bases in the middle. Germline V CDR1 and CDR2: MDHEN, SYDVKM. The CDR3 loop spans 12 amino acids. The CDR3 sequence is CASSIEARPQHF. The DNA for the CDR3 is TGTGCCAGCAGTATCGAGGCGCGGCCCCAGCATTTT.

The CDR3, as DNA: TGTGCCAGTAGTACACCGGCGGACTTGAGCTCTGGAAACACCATATATTTT. Encoded protein: CASSTPADLSSGNTIYF. The V and J genes are TRBV19 and TRBJ1-3; D call uncertain. Looked up from germline, CDR1 is LNHDA and CDR2 is SQIVND (reference sequence). Trimming took 4 bases from V and 0 from J, leaving 16 bases between them. The CDR3 is 17 amino acids. The whole variable domain, filled in from reference TRBV19 and TRBJ1-3, reads DGGITQSPKYLFRKEGQNVTLSCEQNLNHDAMYWYRQDPGQGLRLIYYSQIVNDFQKGDIAEGYSVSREKKESFPLTVTSAQKNPTAFYLCASSTPADLSSGNTIYFGEGSWLTVV.

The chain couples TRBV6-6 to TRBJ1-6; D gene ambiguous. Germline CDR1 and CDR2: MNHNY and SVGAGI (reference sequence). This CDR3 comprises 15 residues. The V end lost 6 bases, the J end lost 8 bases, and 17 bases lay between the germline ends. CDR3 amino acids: CASSRNVIRDSPLHF. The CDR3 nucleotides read TGTGCCAGCAGCCGTAATGTGATTAGAGATTCACCCCTCCACTTT.

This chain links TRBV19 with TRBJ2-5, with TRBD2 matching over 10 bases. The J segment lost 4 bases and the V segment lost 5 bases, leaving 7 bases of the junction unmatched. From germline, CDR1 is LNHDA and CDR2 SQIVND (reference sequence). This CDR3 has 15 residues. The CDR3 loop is CASSSRTSGGETQYF. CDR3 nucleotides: TGTGCCAGTAGTTCCCGGACTAGCGGTGGAGAGACCCAGTACTTC. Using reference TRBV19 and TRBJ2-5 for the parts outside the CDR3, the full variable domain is DGGITQSPKYLFRKEGQNVTLSCEQNLNHDAMYWYRQDPGQGLRLIYYSQIVNDFQKGDIAEGYSVSREKKESFPLTVTSAQKNPTAFYLCASSSRTSGGETQYFGPGTRLLVL.

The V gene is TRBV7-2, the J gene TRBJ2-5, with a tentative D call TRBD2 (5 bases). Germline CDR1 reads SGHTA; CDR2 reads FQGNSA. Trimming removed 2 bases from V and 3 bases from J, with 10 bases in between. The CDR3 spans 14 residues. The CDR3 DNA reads TGTGCCAGCAGCTTAATAGCGACCGAAGAGACCCAGTACTTC. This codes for CASSLIATEETQYF.

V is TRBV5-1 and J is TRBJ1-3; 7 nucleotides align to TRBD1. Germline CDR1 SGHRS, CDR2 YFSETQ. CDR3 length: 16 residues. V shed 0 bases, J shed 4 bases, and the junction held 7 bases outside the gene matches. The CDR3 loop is CASSLGPGGTGNTIYF. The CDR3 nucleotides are TGCGCCAGCAGCTTGGGCCCAGGGGGGACGGGAAACACCATATATTTT.

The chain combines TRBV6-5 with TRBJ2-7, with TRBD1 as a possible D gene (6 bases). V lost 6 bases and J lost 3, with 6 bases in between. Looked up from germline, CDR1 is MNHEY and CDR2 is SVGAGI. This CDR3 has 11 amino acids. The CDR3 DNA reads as TGTGCCAGCAGACAGGGCTACGAGCAGTACTTC. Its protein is CASRQGYEQYF.

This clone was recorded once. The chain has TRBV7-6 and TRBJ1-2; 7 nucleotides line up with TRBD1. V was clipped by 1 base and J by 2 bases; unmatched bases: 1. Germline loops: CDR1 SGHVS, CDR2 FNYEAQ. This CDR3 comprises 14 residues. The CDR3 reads CASSLGRGNYGYTF. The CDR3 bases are TGTGCCAGCAGCTTAGGCAGGGGGAACTATGGCTACACCTTC.

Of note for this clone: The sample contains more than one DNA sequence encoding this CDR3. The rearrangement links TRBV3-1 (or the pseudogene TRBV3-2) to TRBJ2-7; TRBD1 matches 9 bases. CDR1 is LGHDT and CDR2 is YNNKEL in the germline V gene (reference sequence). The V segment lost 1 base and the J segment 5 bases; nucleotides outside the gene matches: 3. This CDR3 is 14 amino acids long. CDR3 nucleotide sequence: TGTGCCAGCAGCCAAGCGGGGACAGGGAACGAGCAGTACTTC. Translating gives CASSQAGTGNEQYF.